A single sample is the source of the 18 T cell receptor beta chains below, sequenced in a study of blood T cell repertoires in COVID-19. The method was immunoSEQ multiplex PCR; TCRdb's version includes in-frame clones alone and lacks a portion of them. The repertoire has 260,000 or so clones, approximately 85% of them found once; the top ten carry 4% to 5%. The sequenced material came from peripheral blood. Source of these receptors: a woman aged 70-85 years with acute or convalescent COVID-19.

The chain couples TRBV19 to TRBJ1-3; a possible D gene is TRBD1 (6 bases). V lost 5 bases and J lost 0, with 11 bases in between. CDR1 LNHDA and CDR2 SQIVND come from the germline V gene (reference sequence). The CDR3 extends over 15 amino acids. CDR3 loop: CASSLRQASGNTIYF. In nucleotides, the CDR3 is TGTGCCAGTAGTCTTAGACAGGCCTCTGGAAACACCATATATTTT. The variable domain in full, completed from reference TRBV19 and TRBJ1-3, reads DGGITQSPKYLFRKEGQNVTLSCEQNLNHDAMYWYRQDPGQGLRLIYYSQIVNDFQKGDIAEGYSVSREKKESFPLTVTSAQKNPTAFYLCASSLRQASGNTIYFGEGSWLTVV.

V and J are TRBV5-1 and TRBJ1-1, with a weak D call TRBD1 (5 bases). The V and J ends lost 2 bases and 11 bases respectively, with 19 bases between them. This CDR3 is 14 amino acids long. CDR1 is SGHRS, CDR2 YFSETQ, per germline. The CDR3 is CASSFLDGQVEAFF. Here the CDR3 DNA reads TGCGCCAGCAGCTTTTTAGACGGACAAGTTGAGGCTTTCTTT.

The V gene is TRBV27, the J gene TRBJ1-2; the match to TRBD1 covers 7 bases. There are 15 residues in the CDR3. Germline V lookup: CDR1 MNHEY, CDR2 SMNVEV (reference sequence). The junction had 8 bases not matched to a gene; V was cut back by 2 bases and J by 5 bases. The CDR3 DNA reads as TGTGCCAGCAGTTTAAGGCAGGGGGTCGGATATGGCTACACCTTC. This encodes CASSLRQGVGYGYTF.

The chain employs TRBV7-2 and TRBJ2-5; the D gene is possibly TRBD2 (6 bases). Germline CDR1 and CDR2: SGHTA and FQGNSA. The germline V and J ends were trimmed by 7 bases and 2 bases, with 17 bases remaining between them. CDR3 length equals 15 residues. This CDR3 reads CASTGGTALQETQYF. CDR3 nucleotides: TGTGCCAGCACAGGCGGGACTGCGTTACAAGAGACCCAGTACTTC.

The chain carries TRBV7-2 and TRBJ1-2, with 7 bases identical to TRBD1. The length of the CDR3 is 15 residues. Germline CDR1 and CDR2: SGHTA and FQGNSA. Trimming took 0 bases from V and 2 from J; bases not matched to a gene: 3. The CDR3 loop is CASSLAGTVNYGYTF. For the CDR3, the DNA is TGTGCCAGCAGCTTAGCCGGGACAGTAAACTATGGCTACACCTTC.

The genes are TRBV11-3 and TRBJ2-1, with D hard to call. In germline, CDR1 is SGHNT, CDR2 YENEEA. V lost 1 base and J 5 bases, leaving 3 bases between the germline ends. The length of the CDR3 is 12 residues. The CDR3 loop is CASSLVDNEQFF. Here the CDR3 DNA reads TGTGCCAGCAGCTTAGTAGACAATGAGCAGTTCTTC.

V usage is TRBV10-3 and J usage is TRBJ2-7; TRBD1 is a possible D gene (6 bases). CDR1 and CDR2 from the germline V gene are ENHRY and SYGVKD. V was trimmed by 0 bases and J by 0 bases, leaving 9 bases between them. The CDR3 spans 15 residues. The CDR3 sequence is CAISESGTPSYEQYF. CDR3 DNA sequence: TGTGCCATCAGTGAGTCAGGGACACCCTCCTACGAGCAGTACTTC.

This clone was observed a handful of times. The chain is built from TRBV29-1 and TRBJ2-3, with TRBD1 matching 7 bases. Germline V lookup: CDR1 SQVTM, CDR2 ANQGSEA. Trimming at V came to 8 bases and at J to 1 base, leaving 6 bases not matched to a gene. The CDR3 is 13 residues long. The CDR3: CSYHRGGTDTQYF. The DNA for the CDR3 is TGCAGCTATCACAGGGGTGGCACAGATACGCAGTATTTT.

This chain connects TRBV5-6 to TRBJ1-1; 12 bases fit TRBD1. Germline V gene sequence: CDR1 SGHDT, CDR2 YYEEEE. The trim removed 2 bases at V and 8 bases at J, leaving 13 bases unmatched. The CDR3 totals 17 residues. The CDR3 DNA reads as TGTGCCAGCAGCTTTATTGGGGACAGGGGGCGGAGGCCCGAAGCTTTCTTT. This translates into CASSFIGDRGRRPEAFF.

The gene calls are TRBV27 and TRBJ1-2; 9 bases are a match to TRBD1. CDR3 length: 17 residues. The germline gives CDR1 MNHEY, CDR2 SMNVEV (reference sequence). The junction had 9 bases not matched to a gene; V was cut back by 0 bases and J by 4 bases. CDR3 protein: CASSLSAGTGSGYGYTF. Written as DNA, the CDR3 is TGTGCCAGCAGTTTATCAGCCGGGACAGGGTCGGGCTATGGCTACACCTTC.

Worth noting for this clone: Other DNA variants within this sample encode the same CDR3. The V and J genes are TRBV12-3 or TRBV12-4 and TRBJ1-5; no definite D call. V was shortened by 5 bases and J by 7 bases, with 9 bases between the two germline ends. The CDR3 totals 12 residues. The DNA of the CDR3 is TGTGCCAGCAGTCCCCGAGGGCAGCCCCAGCATTTT. Its protein is CASSPRGQPQHF.

This clone was counted a single time. This sequence joins TRBV5-6 and TRBJ1-6; 9 nucleotides match TRBD1. Germline CDR1 and CDR2: SGHDT and YYEEEE. CDR3 length: 17 residues. V lost 2 bases, J lost 9 bases, and 12 bases stayed unmatched. CDR3 protein: CASSLTQGAEVRSPLHF. The CDR3 DNA is TGTGCCAGCAGCTTAACACAGGGGGCTGAGGTGCGTTCACCCCTCCACTTT.

The chain recombines TRBV2 with TRBJ1-3, with a possible D match to TRBD1 (5 bases). Germline-derived CDR1 and CDR2 are SNHLY and FYNNEI. The CDR3 runs to 14 residues. With 6 bases removed from V and 4 bases from J, the gap between germline ends came to 13 bases. The CDR3 coding sequence is TGTGCCAGCAGCACCACTCGGGGGGGAAACACCATATATTTT. Its protein product is CASSTTRGGNTIYF.

The rearrangement joins TRBV4-3 to TRBJ1-1; weak D call: TRBD1 (5 bases). The CDR3 has 15 residues. Trimming shortened V by 4 bases and J by 4 bases, and 16 bases separated the two germline ends. Germline CDR1 LGHNA, CDR2 YSLEER. CDR3 protein: CASSPGGGFSTEAFF. CDR3 nucleotide sequence: TGCGCCAGCAGCCCCGGGGGGGGGTTTTCCACTGAAGCTTTCTTT.

The chain is built from TRBV7-8 and TRBJ1-2, with TRBD1 as a possible D gene (5 bases). This CDR3 region has 13 residues. Germline V gives CDR1 SGHVS, CDR2 FQNEAQ. Deletions cut 2 bases from V and 7 bases from J, with 11 bases between. The CDR3 coding sequence is TGTGCCAGCAGCTTAACCAGGGAGGGTGGCTACACCTTC. Protein sequence: CASSLTREGGYTF.

DNA for the CDR3: TGTGCCAGCAGCATTGCAGGGGGCGCCCCTGGAAACACCATATATTTT. Protein sequence: CASSIAGGAPGNTIYF. The genes are TRBV5-5 and TRBJ1-3; 8 nucleotides align to TRBD1. The CDR3 runs to 16 residues. V gave up 4 bases and J gave up 2 bases; unmatched junction bases: 8. Germline V gene lookup returns CDR1 SGHKS and CDR2 YYEKEE (reference sequence).

The V gene is TRBV9, the J gene TRBJ1-4; 8 bases match TRBD1. J lost 5 bases, V lost 0 bases, and 3 bases had no gene match. Germline V gives CDR1 SGDLS, CDR2 YYNGEE. This CDR3 is built from 15 residues. The CDR3 is CASSVVTGGNEKLFF. DNA for the CDR3: TGTGCCAGCAGCGTAGTAACAGGGGGGAATGAAAAACTGTTTTTT.

The chain employs TRBV19 and TRBJ1-2; 9 bases line up with TRBD1. Unmatched junction bases numbered 9, after V lost 5 bases and J lost 8 bases. The CDR3 contains 14 residues. From germline, CDR1 is LNHDA and CDR2 SQIVND (reference sequence). CDR3 nucleotide sequence: TGTGCCAGTAGTTCGTACAGGGGGCATGAAGGCTACACCTTC. Its translation is CASSSYRGHEGYTF.